This entry describes one T cell receptor (beta chain). This entry belongs to a study of blood T cell repertoires in COVID-19. Study information: Samples taken during acute and convalescent COVID-19 were collected in the United States, Italy and Spain. Sources were T cells, B-cell-depleted T cells, or PBMCs; the material itself was cDNA or gDNA.

V was pared by 6 bases and J by 0 bases, with 8 bases of the junction left unmatched. CDR3 size: 17 residues. The germline V gene encodes CDR1 MGHRA and CDR2 YSYEKL. In the authors' workflow: Reference gene primer amplification gave nucleated cell count estimates. Libraries were prepared by immunoSEQ multiplex PCR; TCRdb keeps only in-frame clonotypes and omits some of them. D and trimming were read from the DNA, whereas the V and J calls and clone size are those reported in that table. The table lists approximately 160,000 clones, approximately 87% of them singletons. The TCR originated in an older woman with acute or convalescent COVID-19. Specimen: peripheral blood. The rearrangement joins TRBV4-1 to TRBJ2-1; 10 bases match TRBD2. For the CDR3, the DNA is TGCGCCAGCAGACCAGGGACTAGCGACATCTCCTACAATGAGCAGTTCTTC. It is translated as CASRPGTSDISYNEQFF.